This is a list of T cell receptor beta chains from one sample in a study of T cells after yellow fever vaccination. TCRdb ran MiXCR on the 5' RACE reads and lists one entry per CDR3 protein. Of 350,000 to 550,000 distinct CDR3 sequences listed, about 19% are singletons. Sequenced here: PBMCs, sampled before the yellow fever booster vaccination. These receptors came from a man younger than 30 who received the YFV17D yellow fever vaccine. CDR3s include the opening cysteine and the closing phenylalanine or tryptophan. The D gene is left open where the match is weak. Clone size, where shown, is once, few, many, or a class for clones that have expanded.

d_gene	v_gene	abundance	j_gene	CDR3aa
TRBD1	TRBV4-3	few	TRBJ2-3	CASSQGGWTGSTDTQYF
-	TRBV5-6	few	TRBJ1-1	CASSPGPMNTEAFF
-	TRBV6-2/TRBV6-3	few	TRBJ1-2	CASIGRTPTNYGYTF
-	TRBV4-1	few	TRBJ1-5	CASSPGIQPQHF
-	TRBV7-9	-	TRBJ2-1	CASSFGGLEEQFF
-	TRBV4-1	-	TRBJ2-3	CASSQGTTDTQYF
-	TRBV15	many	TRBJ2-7	CATRPDVHGDEQYF
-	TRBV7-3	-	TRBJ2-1	CASSLSSTSSYNEQFF
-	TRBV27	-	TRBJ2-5	CASAPGTTLRETQYF
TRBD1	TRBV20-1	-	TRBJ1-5	CSARKPGQGNQPQHF
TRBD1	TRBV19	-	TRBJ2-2	CASSRDRASGELFF
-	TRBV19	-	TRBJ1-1	CASIDTENTEAFF
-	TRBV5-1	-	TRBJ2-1	CASSEGTPGHNEQFF
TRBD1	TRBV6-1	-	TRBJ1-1	CASSNRQGNTEAFF
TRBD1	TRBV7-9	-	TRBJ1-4	CASEPGQGKEKLFF
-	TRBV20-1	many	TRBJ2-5	CSAGVALPGTQYF
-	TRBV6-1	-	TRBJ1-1	CASSEGTLGDTEAFF
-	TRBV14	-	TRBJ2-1	CASSLRGPGGRGNEQFF
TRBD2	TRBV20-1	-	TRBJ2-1	CSASGLVVNEQFF
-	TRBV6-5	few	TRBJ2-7	CASSYRLDSYEQYF
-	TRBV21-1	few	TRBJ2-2	CASSPPWGQVTGELFF
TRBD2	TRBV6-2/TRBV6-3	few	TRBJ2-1	CASSSPYSGGPYNEQFF
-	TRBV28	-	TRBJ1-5	CASSVIAGQPQHF
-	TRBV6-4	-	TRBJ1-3	CASSDAGGGYSGNTIYF
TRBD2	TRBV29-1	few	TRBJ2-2	CSVLAGLANTGELFF
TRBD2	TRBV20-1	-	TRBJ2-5	CSAPGGGGKETQYF
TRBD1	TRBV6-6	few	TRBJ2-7	CASSLPRQGSEQYF
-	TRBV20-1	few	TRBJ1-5	CSATGNQPQHF
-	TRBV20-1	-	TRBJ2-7	CSAAQGNEQYF
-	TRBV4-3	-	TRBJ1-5	CASSQDLTGRNQPQHF
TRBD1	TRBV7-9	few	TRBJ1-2	CASSFGEGAMGYTF
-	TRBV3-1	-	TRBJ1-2	CASSQDRGMGGYTF
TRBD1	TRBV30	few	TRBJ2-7	CAWSVQGEQYF
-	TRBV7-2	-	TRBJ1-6	CASSRSHTYGSPLHF
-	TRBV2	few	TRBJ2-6	CASMETAFSGANVLTF
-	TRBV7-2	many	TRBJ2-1	CASSLDSGNYNEQFF
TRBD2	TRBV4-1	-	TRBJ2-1	CASSRTSGGEYNEQFF
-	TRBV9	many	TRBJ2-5	CASSFGGSETQYF
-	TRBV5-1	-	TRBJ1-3	CASSLVIGDTIYF
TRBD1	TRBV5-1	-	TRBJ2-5	CASSYGQVLETQYF
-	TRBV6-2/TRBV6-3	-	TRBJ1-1	CASSYAGANTEAFF
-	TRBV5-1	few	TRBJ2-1	CASRNTGPGNEQFF
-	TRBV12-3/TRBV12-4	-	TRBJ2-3	CASSLDGAGDTQYF
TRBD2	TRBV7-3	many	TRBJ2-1	CASSPLGGDANEQFF
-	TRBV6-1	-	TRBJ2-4	CASRMGGPGASAKNIQYF
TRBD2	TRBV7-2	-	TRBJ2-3	CASSLSREAPTLNTQYF
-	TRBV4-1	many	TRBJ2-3	CASSQGLPHYTDTQYF
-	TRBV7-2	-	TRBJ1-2	CASSLGRVTNYGYTF
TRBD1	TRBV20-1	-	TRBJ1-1	CSAAQGITEAFF
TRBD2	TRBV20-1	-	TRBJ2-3	CSARGTSGQSTDTQYF
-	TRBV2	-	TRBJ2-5	CARSGGPQETQYF
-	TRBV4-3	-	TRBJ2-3	CASSLGVLVPADTQYF
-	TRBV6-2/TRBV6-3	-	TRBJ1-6	CASSWGNSPLHF
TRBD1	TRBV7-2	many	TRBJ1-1	CASSPYTGTDSEAFF
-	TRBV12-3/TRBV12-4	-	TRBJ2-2	CASSPGGRDAGELFF
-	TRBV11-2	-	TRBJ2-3	CASGSTGYATDTQYF
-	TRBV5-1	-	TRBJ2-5	CASSSRGSTETQYF
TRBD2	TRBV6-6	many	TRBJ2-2	CASSLGLAGELFF
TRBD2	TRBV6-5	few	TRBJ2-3	CSSSLGPGLPGVTQYF
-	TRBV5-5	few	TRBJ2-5	CASSNLGETQYF